This T cell receptor (beta chain) was identified in a study of T-cell memory formation after mild COVID-19. Background on the study: Most TCR clusters belonged to a single donor.

Each CDR3 protein is one row after TCRdb ran MiXCR on the 5' RACE reads. The sample has some 130,000 distinct CDR3 sequences; 15% to 20% are singletons. This clonotype was counted a few times. The clonotype was recovered from an adult woman who had mild COVID-19 (a few samples of this study predate the infection). Cell type and time point are not known. Material: PBMCs or a T cell subset sorted from them (not recorded which).

CDR3 protein: CSVVSSGTSASGELFF. In DNA, the CDR3 is TGCAGCGTTGTATCCTCCGGGACTAGCGCGTCCGGGGAGCTGTTTTTT. The chain uses TRBV29-1 and TRBJ2-2; 10 nucleotides line up with TRBD2. This CDR3 spans 16 amino acids. From germline, CDR1 is SQVTM and CDR2 ANQGSEA. V lost 4 bases to trimming and J lost 6 bases; unmatched junction nucleotides: 11.